This T cell receptor (beta chain) appears in the sequencing data of a study of blood T cell repertoires in COVID-19. There are 16 residues in the CDR3. Trimming removed 2 bases from V and 0 bases from J; junction bases left unmatched: 4. Germline loops: CDR1 MNHNY, CDR2 SVGAGI (reference sequence). Measured with immunoSEQ multiplex PCR; TCRdb has only the in-frame clones, and not every one. Of around 250,000 clones listed, roughly 85% are singletons. This chain uses TRBV6-6 with TRBJ1-3, with 7 bases matching TRBD1. This sequence originates from a woman aged 50 to 65 with acute COVID-19. The sample was PBMCs or T cells enriched from blood (not recorded which). The CDR3, as DNA: TGTGCCAGCAGTTACCCGGACAGGCGCTCTGGAAACACCATATATTTT. Its protein product is CASSYPDRRSGNTIYF.